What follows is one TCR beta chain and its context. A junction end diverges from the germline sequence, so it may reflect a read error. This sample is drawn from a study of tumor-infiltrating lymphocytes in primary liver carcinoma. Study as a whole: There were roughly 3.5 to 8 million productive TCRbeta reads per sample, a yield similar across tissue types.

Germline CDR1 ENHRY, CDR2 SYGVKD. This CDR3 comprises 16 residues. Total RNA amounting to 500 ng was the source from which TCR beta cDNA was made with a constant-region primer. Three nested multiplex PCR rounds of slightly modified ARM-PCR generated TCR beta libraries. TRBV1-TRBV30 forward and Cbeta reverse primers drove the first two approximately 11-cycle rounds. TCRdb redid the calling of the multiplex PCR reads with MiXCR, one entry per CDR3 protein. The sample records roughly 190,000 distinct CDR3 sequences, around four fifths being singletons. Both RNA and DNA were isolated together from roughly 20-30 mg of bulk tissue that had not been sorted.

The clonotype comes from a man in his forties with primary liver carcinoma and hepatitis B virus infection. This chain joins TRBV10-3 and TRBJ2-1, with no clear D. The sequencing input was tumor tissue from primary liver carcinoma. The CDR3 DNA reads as TGTGTCATCAGAGACCTGCCGACTGTCTCCTACAATGAGCAGTTCTTT. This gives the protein CVIRDLPTVSYNEQFF.